One sample yielded the 19 T cell receptor beta chains listed below, sequenced in a study of T-cell memory formation after mild COVID-19. TCRdb ran MiXCR on the 5' RACE reads and lists one entry per CDR3 protein. This table holds about 140,000 distinct CDR3 sequences, 14% found once. Specimen: PBMCs or a T cell subset sorted from them (not recorded which). The receptors come from an adult woman who had mild COVID-19 (a few samples of this study predate the infection). Cell type and time point are not known.

This clonotype occurred a few times. This chain joins TRBV7-9 and TRBJ1-2; no reliable D call. Germline CDR1 SEHNR, CDR2 FQNEAQ (reference sequence). Trimming removed 2 bases at V and 4 bases at J, with 11 bases between. The length of the CDR3 is 14 residues. The CDR3 region has the DNA TGTGCCAGCAGCTTATCAACCCAGCCCTATGGCTACACCTTC. It specifies CASSLSTQPYGYTF.

This chain links TRBV18 with TRBJ2-5; D gene ambiguous. CDR3 length: 12 residues. Germline V gives CDR1 KGHSH, CDR2 LQKENI. The germline V and J ends were trimmed by 3 bases and 4 bases, with 6 bases remaining between them. CDR3 residues: CASSPETETQYF. The DNA of the CDR3 is TGTGCCAGCTCACCGGAAACAGAGACCCAGTACTTC.

This clonotype was detected only a few times. V gene TRBV18 combines with J gene TRBJ1-1; possible D gene TRBD1, 5 bases. The CDR3 extends over 18 amino acids. Trimming took off 0 bases at V and 1 base at J, with 18 bases between the two ends. Germline V gene sequence: CDR1 KGHSH, CDR2 LQKENI. The CDR3 DNA reads TGTGCCAGCTCACCACCCATCCTGGACAACGGAGGGAACACTGAAGCTTTCTTT. Protein product: CASSPPILDNGGNTEAFF.

This clonotype was detected only a few times. The rearrangement joins TRBV12-3 or TRBV12-4 to TRBJ2-5; D uncertain. Trimming removed 3 bases at V and 6 bases at J, with 8 bases between. This CDR3 has 12 amino acids. The CDR3 nucleotides read TGTGCCAGCAGTTTGAGTGAACAGACCCAGTACTTC. The encoded protein is CASSLSEQTQYF.

This clonotype showed up many times. The rearrangement links TRBV12-3 or TRBV12-4 to TRBJ2-5; D call uncertain. Trimming removed 0 bases from V and 2 bases from J, with 10 bases in between. This CDR3 has 15 residues. CDR3 in amino acids: CASSLAPSIQETQYF. The CDR3 nucleotides read TGTGCCAGCAGTTTAGCTCCCAGCATTCAAGAGACCCAGTACTTC.

This clonotype was detected ten times or more. The J gene is TRBJ2-3, the V gene TRBV4-2; D unresolved. Germline CDR1 and CDR2: LGHNA and YNFKEQ. Trimming shortened V by 0 bases and J by 1 base, and 5 bases separated the two germline ends. The CDR3 loop spans 14 amino acids. The CDR3 reads CASSQEEGTDTQYF. CDR3 nucleotides: TGTGCCAGCAGCCAAGAAGAAGGCACAGATACGCAGTATTTT.

V usage is TRBV6-2 or TRBV6-3 and J usage is TRBJ1-1; D might be TRBD1 (6 bases). The germline CDR1 and CDR2 sequences are MNHEY and SVGEGT. The CDR3 has 13 residues. V was shortened by 6 bases and J by 4 bases, with 12 bases between the two germline ends. This CDR3 reads CASRQGRTTEAFF. In DNA, the CDR3 is TGTGCCAGCAGACAGGGACGGACCACTGAAGCTTTCTTT.

This rearrangement joins TRBV27 to TRBJ2-1; no reliable D call. Germline-derived CDR1 and CDR2 are MNHEY and SMNVEV (reference sequence). The CDR3 is 13 residues long. V lost 3 bases and J lost 6, with 9 bases in between. CDR3 in amino acids: CASSFGPANEQFF. CDR3 DNA sequence: TGTGCCAGCAGTTTTGGGCCTGCCAATGAGCAGTTCTTC.

J is TRBJ1-2 and V is TRBV4-3, with D maybe TRBD1 (5 bases). Germline V gene sequence: CDR1 LGHNA, CDR2 YSLEER. CDR3 length: 16 residues. V lost 0 bases, J lost 8 bases, and 19 bases lay in between. The CDR3 nucleotides are TGCGCCAGCAGCCAAGAATTAGGGGACCAGGGAAGCGGCTACACCTTC. It yields the protein CASSQELGDQGSGYTF.

The V call is TRBV18, the J call TRBJ2-3; TRBD1 matches 7 bases. Germline V lookup: CDR1 KGHSH, CDR2 LQKENI. V lost 5 bases, J lost 3 bases, and 8 bases stayed unmatched. The CDR3 consists of 15 residues. CDR3 in DNA: TGTGCCAGCTCAGATCCCTCAGGGGGAACAGATACGCAGTATTTT. It is translated as CASSDPSGGTDTQYF.

The rearrangement joins TRBV29-1 to TRBJ2-1; 8 bases align to TRBD1. The CDR3 runs to 15 residues. The trim removed 0 bases at V and 4 bases at J, leaving 5 bases unmatched. Germline V lookup: CDR1 SQVTM, CDR2 ANQGSEA. The CDR3 DNA reads TGCAGCGTTGAAGATCGAGGACAGGGATACAATGAGCAGTTCTTC. As protein: CSVEDRGQGYNEQFF.

This clonotype turned up a few times. An end of the junction differs from the germline gene, which may be a read error. V is TRBV7-7 and J is TRBJ2-5; TRBD2 might be the D (6 bases). Per germline, CDR1 SSHAT and CDR2 FNYEAQ (reference sequence). The CDR3 totals 14 residues. CDR3 in DNA: TGTGCTAGCAGCTTGGGGACTTCCCAAGAGACCCAGTACTTC. Residues: CASSLGTSQETQYF.

The chain combines TRBV7-6 with TRBJ2-6; D is perhaps TRBD2 (7 bases). The CDR3 spans 18 residues. The V end lost 5 bases, the J end lost 2 bases, and 19 bases lay between the germline ends. Germline lookup yields CDR1 SGHVS and CDR2 FNYEAQ. This CDR3 reads CASSHPTRGGAGANVLTF. The CDR3 DNA is TGTGCCAGCAGCCACCCGACAAGGGGGGGCGCTGGGGCCAACGTCCTGACTTTC. The full variable domain, rest sourced from reference TRBV7-6 and TRBJ2-6, is GAGVSQSPRYKVTKRGQDVALRCDPISGHVSLYWYRQALGQGPEFLTYFNYEAQQDKSGLPNDRFSAERPEGSISTLTIQRTEQRDSAMYRCASSHPTRGGAGANVLTFGAGSRLTVL.

This clonotype was recorded a few times. The V and J genes are TRBV7-9 and TRBJ1-1; D is uncertain. The CDR3 is made up of 13 amino acids. The germline gives CDR1 SEHNR, CDR2 FQNEAQ (reference sequence). Trimming pared 3 bases from V and 2 bases from J, leaving 7 bases between. This CDR3 is CASSFGSNTEAFF. In DNA, the CDR3 is TGTGCCAGCAGCTTTGGGAGTAACACTGAAGCTTTCTTT. The whole variable domain, remainder taken from reference TRBV7-9 and TRBJ1-1, is DTGVSQNPRHKITKRGQNVTFRCDPISEHNRLYWYRQTLGQGPEFLTYFQNEAQLEKSRLLSDRFSAERPKGSFSTLEIQRTEQGDSAMYLCASSFGSNTEAFFGQGTRLTVV.

This clonotype was seen repeatedly, ten times or more. The J gene is TRBJ2-5, the V gene TRBV6-6, with 9 bases identical to TRBD2. There are 15 residues in the CDR3. V was clipped by 2 bases and J by 5 bases; unmatched bases: 6. Germline CDR1 and CDR2: MNHNY and SVGAGI (reference sequence). The CDR3: CASSYEAGGGETQYF. Here the CDR3 DNA reads TGTGCCAGCAGTTACGAAGCGGGAGGCGGGGAGACCCAGTACTTC.

This chain links TRBV3-2 with TRBJ2-1; the listed D gene, TRBD2, was not tested against the DNA. TRBV3-2 is flagged as a pseudogene. The CDR3 covers 17 residues. The CDR3 bases are TGTGCCAGCAGCCAAGAGGCCGTCCCTAGCGGGCAGAATGAGCAGTTCTTC. Protein sequence: CASSQEAVPSGQNEQFF.

The J gene is TRBJ2-3, the V gene TRBV9, with D tentatively TRBD1 (5 bases). With 0 bases removed from V and 0 bases from J, the gap between germline ends came to 11 bases. The germline V gene has CDR1 SGDLS and CDR2 YYNGEE. The CDR3 has 16 amino acids. The CDR3 protein is CASSVGQGGSTDTQYF. The CDR3 region has the DNA TGTGCCAGCAGCGTAGGTCAGGGTGGAAGCACAGATACGCAGTATTTT.

The rearrangement joins TRBV11-2 to TRBJ2-2; no firm D call. Trimming pared 8 bases from V and 5 bases from J, leaving 6 bases between. This CDR3 region has 11 residues. CDR1 SGHAT and CDR2 FQNNGV come from the germline V gene. For the CDR3, the DNA is TGTGCCAGCGAGACAACCGGGGAGCTGTTTTTT. Translated: CASETTGELFF.

This clonotype showed up many times. The rearrangement joins TRBV4-3 to TRBJ2-7; D remains unclear. The V gene's germline CDR1 is LGHNA and CDR2 YSLEER. The CDR3 runs to 15 residues. Trimming removed 0 bases at V and 1 base at J, with 10 bases between. CDR3 in amino acids: CASSQDIGPSYEQYF. The CDR3 DNA is TGCGCCAGCAGCCAAGATATCGGCCCGTCCTACGAGCAGTACTTC.